This TCR beta chain comes out of a study of blood T cell repertoires in COVID-19. On the study more broadly: Researchers got acute and convalescent COVID-19 samples from the United States, Italy and Spain. Sources were T cells, B-cell-depleted T cells, or PBMCs; the material itself was cDNA or gDNA.

Produced via immunoSEQ multiplex PCR; TCRdb's table is partial and in-frame only. Of around 380,000 clones listed, roughly 77% were seen once; the top ten hold approximately 1%. Germline CDR1 SQVTM, CDR2 ANQGSEA. V dropped 5 bases and J dropped 9; count of bases not matched to a gene: 10. The CDR3 covers 13 residues. This receptor was identified in a human donor with acute or convalescent COVID-19. The donor label of this sample is uncertain. The chain recombines TRBV29-1 with TRBJ1-1; TRBD1 aligns across 9 bases. Sequencing input: peripheral blood. CDR3 amino acids: CSVLATGGGKAFF. The CDR3 nucleotides read TGCAGCGTTTTGGCTACAGGGGGCGGGAAAGCTTTCTTT.